The entry below describes one T cell receptor (beta chain). The antigen is not known. The sample is drawn from a study of OX40 agonist ivuxolimab in advanced cancers. Across the whole study: Across the patients, intravenous ivuxolimab was delivered every 2 weeks at 0.01 to 10 mg/kg. Three patients showed partial responses: one hepatocellular carcinoma and two cutaneous melanoma cases.

Findings and limits, study-wide: With doses of 0.1 to 3.0 mg/kg, CD4+ and CD8+ blood T cells had undergone clonal expansion by week 6.

Assay used: immunoSEQ multiplex PCR; TCRdb lists only in-frame clones, some missing. This table holds some 120,000 clones, 80% to 95% found once. The CDR3 is 14 amino acids. V was trimmed by 5 bases and J by 2 bases, leaving 13 bases between them. Germline CDR1 is MDHEN and CDR2 is SYDVKM. The clonotype was recovered from an adult with an advanced solid tumor such as melanoma, head and neck, liver or kidney cancer. The chain joins TRBV28 to TRBJ2-7, with D possibly TRBD2 on 6 matching bases. Source: CD4+ or CD8+ T cells sorted from blood, taken in a trial of the OX40 agonist ivuxolimab. DNA of the CDR3: TGTGCCAGCAGTCCCGGCGGGGCTACCTACGAGCAGTACTTC. Translation: CASSPGGATYEQYF.